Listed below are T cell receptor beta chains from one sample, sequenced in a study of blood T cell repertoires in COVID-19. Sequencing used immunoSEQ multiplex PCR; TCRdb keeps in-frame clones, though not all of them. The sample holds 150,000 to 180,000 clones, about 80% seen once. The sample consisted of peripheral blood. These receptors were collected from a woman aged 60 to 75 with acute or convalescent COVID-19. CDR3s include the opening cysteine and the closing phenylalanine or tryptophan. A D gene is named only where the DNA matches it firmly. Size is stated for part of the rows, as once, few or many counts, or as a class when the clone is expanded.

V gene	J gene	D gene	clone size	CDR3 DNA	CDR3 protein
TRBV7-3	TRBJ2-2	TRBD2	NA	TGTGCCAGCAGTCCTACTAGCGGGGTTTACACCGGGGAGCTGTTTTTT	CASSPTSGVYTGELFF
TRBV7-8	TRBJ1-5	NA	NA	TGTGCCAGCAGCCCCCCAACCGGGATATTTAGCAATCAGCCCCAGCATTTT	CASSPPTGIFSNQPQHF
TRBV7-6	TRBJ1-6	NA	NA	TGTGCCAGCAGCTCGGAAGGGGTCAATAATTCACCCCTCCACTTT	CASSSEGVNNSPLHF
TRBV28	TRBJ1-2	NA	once	TGTGCCAGCAGCCCGACAGGTTGGGACTATGGCTACACCTTC	CASSPTGWDYGYTF
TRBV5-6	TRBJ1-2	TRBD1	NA	TGTGCCAGCAGCCGGGGACGGGACAGCGTGGACTATGGCTACACCTTC	CASSRGRDSVDYGYTF
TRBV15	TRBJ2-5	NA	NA	TGTGCCACCAGCAGAGATAATAATCGGCAAGAGACCCAGTACTTC	CATSRDNNRQETQYF
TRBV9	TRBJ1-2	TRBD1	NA	TGTGCCAGCAGCGTTGCCGGGACAGGGATCTATGGCTACACCTTC	CASSVAGTGIYGYTF
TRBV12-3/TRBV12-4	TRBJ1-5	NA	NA	TGTGCCAGCAGTTTCGCCGGGGATCAGCCCCAGCATTTT	CASSFAGDQPQHF
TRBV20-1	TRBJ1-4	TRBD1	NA	TGCAGTGCTAGTACAGGGGGTAATGAAAAACTGTTTTTT	CSASTGGNEKLFF
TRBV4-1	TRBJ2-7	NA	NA	TGCGCCAGCAGCCAAGTCAGTAATTCCTACGAGCAGTACTTC	CASSQVSNSYEQYF
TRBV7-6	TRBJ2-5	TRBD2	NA	TGTGCCAGCAGCTTCCGACTAGCCGGAGAGACCCAGTACTTC	CASSFRLAGETQYF
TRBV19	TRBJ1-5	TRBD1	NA	TGTGCCAGTACCCCCGGGACAGGGAACGGTCAGCCCCAGCATTTT	CASTPGTGNGQPQHF
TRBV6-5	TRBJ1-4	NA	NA	TGTGCCAGCAGTAGAACAGGGTTGAGGGAAAAACTGTTTTTT	CASSRTGLREKLFF
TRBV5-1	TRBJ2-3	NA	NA	TGCGCCAGCAGCTCCCGACTTTCCACTAGCACAGATACGCAGTATTTT	CASSSRLSTSTDTQYF
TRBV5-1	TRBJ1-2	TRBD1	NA	TGCGCCAGCAGCTTGGACGGGACAGGGGAGAACTATGGCTACACCTTC	CASSLDGTGENYGYTF
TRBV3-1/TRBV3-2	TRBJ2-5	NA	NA	TGTGCCAGCAGCCCAAACGCGGGGGCGGGGGAGACCCAGTACTTC	CASSPNAGAGETQYF
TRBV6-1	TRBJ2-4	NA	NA	TGTGCCAGCAGTGAATCAGAAAACATTCAGTACTTC	CASSESENIQYF
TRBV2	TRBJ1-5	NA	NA	TGTGCCAGCAGTGAACAGGGCCTCAATCAGCCCCAGCATTTT	CASSEQGLNQPQHF
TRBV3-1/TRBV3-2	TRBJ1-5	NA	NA	TGTGCCAGCAGCCCCACAGTAGGTAGCAATCAGCCCCAGCATTTT	CASSPTVGSNQPQHF
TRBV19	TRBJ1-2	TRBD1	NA	TGTGCCAGTAGTACCCTTCGGGACAGGGGCCAAATTTTCTATGGCTACACCTTC	CASSTLRDRGQIFYGYTF
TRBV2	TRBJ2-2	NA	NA	TGTGCCAGCAGTTCTGCGGTCGGGATCAGTACCGGGGAGCTGTTTTTT	CASSSAVGISTGELFF
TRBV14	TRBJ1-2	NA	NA	TGTGCCAGCAGCCAAGCTTGGCAGGACTATGGCTACACCTTC	CASSQAWQDYGYTF
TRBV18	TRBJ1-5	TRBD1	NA	TGTGCCAGCTCACCTGCAGGGGGCTACAGCAATCAGCCCCAGCATTTT	CASSPAGGYSNQPQHF